This T cell receptor (beta chain) was profiled in a study of cytomegalovirus exposure and HLA in healthy donors. For the study at large: HLA-typed donors were the source of around 80 million unique TCRs, which an early data release held.

This clone has more than one count but fewer than ten. Its antigen is unknown. PCR amplification relied on 60 Vbeta primers (plus 13 Jbeta primers). Using immunoSEQ multiplex PCR, the repertoire was profiled, and TCRdb retains in-frame clones only, with some absent. Of about 120,000 clones listed, under 80% are singletons. Study-wide points: Many donors carried some public TCRs, although rarity characterized most TCR sequences. According to an earlier analysis, most TCR beta V segments yielded productive rearrangements about 87% or about 30% of the time.

The origin of this receptor is a woman in her forties in good health and CMV-seropositive. The sequencing sample was made of PBMCs.

CDR3 protein: CASSIPSLGQGEQYF. The CDR3 DNA is TGTGCCAGTAGTATACCTTCTCTCGGACAGGGCGAGCAGTACTTC. The V call is TRBV19, the J call TRBJ2-7, with TRBD1 identical over 8 bases. The CDR3 is made up of 15 amino acids. After removal of 2 bases from V and 6 bases from J, the junction contained 9 bases not matched to a gene. The germline V gene encodes CDR1 LNHDA and CDR2 SQIVND (reference sequence).